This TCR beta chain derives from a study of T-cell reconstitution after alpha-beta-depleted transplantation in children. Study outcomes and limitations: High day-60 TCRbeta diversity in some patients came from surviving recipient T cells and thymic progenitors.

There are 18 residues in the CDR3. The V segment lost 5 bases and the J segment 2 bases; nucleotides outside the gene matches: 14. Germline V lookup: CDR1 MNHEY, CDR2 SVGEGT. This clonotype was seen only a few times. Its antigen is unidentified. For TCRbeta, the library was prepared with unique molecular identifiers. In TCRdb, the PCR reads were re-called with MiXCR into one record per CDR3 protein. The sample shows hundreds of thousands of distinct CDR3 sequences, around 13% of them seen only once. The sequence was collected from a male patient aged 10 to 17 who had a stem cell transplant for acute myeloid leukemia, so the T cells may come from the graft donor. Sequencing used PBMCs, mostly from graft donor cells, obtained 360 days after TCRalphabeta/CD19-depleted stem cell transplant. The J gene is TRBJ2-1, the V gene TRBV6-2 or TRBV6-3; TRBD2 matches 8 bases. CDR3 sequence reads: CASSLLAVGGPAYNEQFF. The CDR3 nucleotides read TGTGCCAGCAGTCTACTAGCGGTGGGGGGCCCTGCCTACAATGAGCAGTTCTTC.